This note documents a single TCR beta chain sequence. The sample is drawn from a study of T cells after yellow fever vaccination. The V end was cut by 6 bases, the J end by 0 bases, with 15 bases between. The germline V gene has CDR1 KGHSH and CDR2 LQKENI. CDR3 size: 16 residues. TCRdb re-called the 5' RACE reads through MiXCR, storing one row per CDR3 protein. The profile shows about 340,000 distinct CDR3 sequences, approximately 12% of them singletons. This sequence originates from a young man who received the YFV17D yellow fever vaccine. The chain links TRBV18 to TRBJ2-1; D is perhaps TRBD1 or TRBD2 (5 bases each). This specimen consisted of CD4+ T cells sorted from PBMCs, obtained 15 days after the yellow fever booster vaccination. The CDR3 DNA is TGTGCCAGCTCCCAAAGCACCGGGACCTCCTACAATGAGCAGTTCTTC. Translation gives CASSQSTGTSYNEQFF.